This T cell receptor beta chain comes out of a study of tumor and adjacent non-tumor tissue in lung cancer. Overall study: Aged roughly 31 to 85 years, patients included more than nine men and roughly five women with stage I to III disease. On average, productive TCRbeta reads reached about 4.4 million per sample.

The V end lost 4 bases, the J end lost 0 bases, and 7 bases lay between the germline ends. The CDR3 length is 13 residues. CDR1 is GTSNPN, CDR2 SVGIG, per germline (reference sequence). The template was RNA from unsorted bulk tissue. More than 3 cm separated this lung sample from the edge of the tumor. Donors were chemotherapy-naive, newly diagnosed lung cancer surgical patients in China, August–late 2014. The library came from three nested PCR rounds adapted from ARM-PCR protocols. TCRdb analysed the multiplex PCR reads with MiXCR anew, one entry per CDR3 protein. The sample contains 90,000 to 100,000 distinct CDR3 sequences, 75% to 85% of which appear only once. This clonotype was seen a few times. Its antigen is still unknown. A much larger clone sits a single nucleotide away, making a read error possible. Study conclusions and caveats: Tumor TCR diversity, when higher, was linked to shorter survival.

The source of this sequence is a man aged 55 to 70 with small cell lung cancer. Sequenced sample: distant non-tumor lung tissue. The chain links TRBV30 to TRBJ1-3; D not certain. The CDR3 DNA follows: TGTGCCTGGAATTCAGGCTCTGGAAACACCATATATTTT. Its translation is CAWNSGSGNTIYF.